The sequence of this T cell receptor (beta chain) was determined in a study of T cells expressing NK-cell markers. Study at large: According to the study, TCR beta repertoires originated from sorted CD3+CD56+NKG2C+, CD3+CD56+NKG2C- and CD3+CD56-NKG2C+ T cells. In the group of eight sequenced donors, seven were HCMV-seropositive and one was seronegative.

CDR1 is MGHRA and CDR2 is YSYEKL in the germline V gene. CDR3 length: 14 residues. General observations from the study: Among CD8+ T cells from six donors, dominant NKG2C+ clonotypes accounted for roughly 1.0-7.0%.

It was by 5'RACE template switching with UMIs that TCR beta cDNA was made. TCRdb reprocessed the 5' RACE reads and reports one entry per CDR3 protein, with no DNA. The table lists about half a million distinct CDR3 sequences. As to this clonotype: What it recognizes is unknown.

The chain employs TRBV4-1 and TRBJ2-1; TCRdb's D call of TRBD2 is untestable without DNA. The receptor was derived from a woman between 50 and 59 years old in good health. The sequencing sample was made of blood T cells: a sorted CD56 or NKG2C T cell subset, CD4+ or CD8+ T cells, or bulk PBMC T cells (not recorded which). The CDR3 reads CASSVLAGLNEQFF.